Each of the 32 T cell receptor beta chains below was sequenced from the same sample in a study of T cells in Graves' hyperthyroidism and ophthalmopathy. Amplification of TCR beta CDR3 regions was performed using RNA transcripts as template. In the first-round RT-PCR of the TCR CDR3, the HTBI primer set was used. TCRdb itself ran the multiplex PCR reads through MiXCR, one entry per CDR3 protein. The sample has about 600,000 distinct CDR3 sequences; 11% to 15% are singletons. Sequenced input: blood. Source of these receptors: a woman aged 18-29 years with Graves' ophthalmopathy.

In this sample, this clonotype turned up a few times. The chain's CDR3 is CASSENSDRGQGYTF. The CDR3 DNA is TGTGCCAGCAGTGAAAATTCTGACAGGGGGCAGGGCTACACCTTC. The genes are TRBV2 and TRBJ1-2, with TRBD1 matching over 10 bases. This CDR3 spans 15 amino acids. V trimming: 2 bases; J trimming: 8 bases; junction bases outside the gene matches: 8. The germline V gene has CDR1 SNHLY and CDR2 FYNNEI.

Only a few counts were recorded for this clonotype. V gene TRBV6-2 or TRBV6-3 combines with J gene TRBJ2-3; 8 bases agree with TRBD2. Germline V gene data show CDR1 as MNHEY and CDR2 as SVGEGT. The CDR3 runs 16 residues. The V segment lost 7 bases and the J segment 2 bases; nucleotides outside the gene matches: 11. Written as DNA, the CDR3 is TGTGCCAGCAACACGTGGCGGGAGGTTGACACAGATACGCAGTATTTT. This translates into CASNTWREVDTDTQYF.

This clonotype was counted between two and nine times. CDR3 bases: TGTGCCTGGAGTGTACTCCTCTCTGGGGCCAACGTCCTGACTTTC. The encoded protein is CAWSVLLSGANVLTF. The chain employs TRBV30 and TRBJ2-6; D uncertain. The CDR3 has 15 residues. The germline V and J ends were trimmed by 0 bases and 0 bases, with 6 bases remaining between them. The germline CDR1 and CDR2 sequences are GTSNPN and SVGIG (reference sequence).

The chain is built from TRBV7-2 and TRBJ1-3; 7 bases agree with TRBD1. Unmatched junction bases numbered 7, after V lost 1 base and J lost 4 bases. The CDR3 length is 16 residues. Germline CDR1 SGHTA, CDR2 FQGNSA. The CDR3 is CASSLVGGLGGNTIYF. The DNA of the CDR3 is TGTGCCAGCAGCTTAGTAGGGGGCTTGGGGGGAAACACCATATATTTT.

The table lists this clonotype with many counts. V and J are TRBV11-1 and TRBJ2-1, with a tentative D call TRBD1 (6 bases). This CDR3 region has 15 residues. The V gene's germline CDR1 is SGHAT and CDR2 FQDESV (reference sequence). The V end was cut by 3 bases, the J end by 8 bases, with 17 bases between. Here the CDR3 DNA reads TGTGCCAGCAGCTTGTTGGACAGCCCCTTTGATGAGCAGTTCTTC. Its protein is CASSLLDSPFDEQFF.

This clonotype was counted many times. CDR3: CSARGGPNEKLFF. DNA for the CDR3: TGCAGTGCTAGGGGTGGGCCTAATGAAAAACTGTTTTTT. The chain uses TRBV20-1 and TRBJ1-4; no firm D call. Trimming shortened V by 3 bases and J by 3 bases, and 8 bases separated the two germline ends. Germline-derived CDR1 and CDR2 are DFQATT and SNEGSKA (reference sequence). The length of the CDR3 is 13 residues.

This clonotype was observed many times. The V gene is TRBV19, the J gene TRBJ2-3, with a tentative D call TRBD1 (7 bases). This CDR3 comprises 17 residues. The ends were cut back, 5 bases at V and 2 bases at J, with 20 bases in the middle. The germline CDR1 and CDR2 sequences are LNHDA and SQIVND (reference sequence). For the CDR3, the DNA is TGTGCCAGTAGTCCCGAATTGGGGGGACAGAACACAGATACGCAGTATTTT. Protein product: CASSPELGGQNTDTQYF.

About this clonotype itself: Compared with germline, one end of the junction differs, possibly owing to a read error. The CDR3 reads CASSDGDTNEKLLF. The CDR3 nucleotides are TGTGCCAGCTCGGACGGCGATACTAATGAAAAACTGCTTTTT. The rearrangement uses TRBV12-3 or TRBV12-4 and TRBJ1-4; D gene ambiguous. The CDR3 length is 14 residues.

This clonotype was seen ten or more times. The rearrangement uses TRBV20-1 and TRBJ2-5; 14 nucleotides match TRBD2. This CDR3 is built from 16 residues. V shed 5 bases and J 2 bases; nucleotides not matched to a gene: 7. Germline V gives CDR1 DFQATT, CDR2 SNEGSKA (reference sequence). Here the CDR3 reads CSAFGTSGRKQETQYF. In nucleotides, the CDR3 is TGCAGTGCTTTCGGGACTAGCGGGAGAAAACAAGAGACCCAGTACTTC.

This clonotype appeared many times. CDR3 loop: CSATGTGHSNQPQHF. The CDR3 DNA reads as TGCAGTGCGACCGGGACAGGACATAGCAATCAGCCCCAGCATTTT. The chain combines TRBV20-1 with TRBJ1-5; 8 bases map to TRBD1. This CDR3 has 15 residues. The germline CDR1 and CDR2 sequences are DFQATT and SNEGSKA (reference sequence). V lost 6 bases to trimming and J lost 0 bases; unmatched junction nucleotides: 7.

This sequence joins TRBV7-3 and TRBJ2-2; no clear D. Germline V gene lookup returns CDR1 SGHTA and CDR2 FQGTGA. V lost 5 bases to trimming and J lost 3 bases, with 16 bases between them. The CDR3 runs to 16 residues. The CDR3 protein is CASSPLSGMDTGELFF. Here the CDR3 DNA reads TGTGCCAGCAGCCCCCTGTCGGGTATGGACACCGGGGAGCTGTTTTTT.

This clonotype turned up a few times. This sequence joins TRBV7-9 and TRBJ1-4; 9 nucleotides agree with TRBD1. Looked up from germline, CDR1 is SEHNR and CDR2 is FQNEAQ (reference sequence). This CDR3 has 14 residues. J gave up 5 bases and V 6 bases, and 4 bases lay outside the gene matches. Here the CDR3 DNA reads TGTGCCAGCAGACATACAGGGGGCAATGAAAAACTGTTTTTT. Encoded protein: CASRHTGGNEKLFF.

This clonotype was detected a few times. The V and J genes are TRBV5-1 and TRBJ2-6; unclear D gene. The CDR3 is made up of 15 amino acids. The ends were cut back, 0 bases at V and 1 base at J, with 5 bases in the middle. Germline assignment: CDR1 SGHRS and CDR2 YFSETQ. CDR3 sequence reads: CASSLGTSGANVLTF. DNA for the CDR3: TGCGCCAGCAGCTTGGGCACATCTGGGGCCAACGTCCTGACTTTC.

The chain is built from TRBV7-9 and TRBJ1-5; the D is unclear. CDR1 SEHNR and CDR2 FQNEAQ come from the germline V gene (reference sequence). This CDR3 is built from 12 residues. Trimming left V 3 bases short and J 7 bases short, with 7 bases between. In DNA form, the CDR3 reads TGTGCCAGCAGCTTCAATTTACAGCCCCAGCATTTT. Translation gives CASSFNLQPQHF.

The V call is TRBV15, the J call TRBJ2-3, with 8 bases fitting TRBD2. Germline V gives CDR1 LNHNV, CDR2 YYDKDF (reference sequence). The CDR3 has 20 amino acids. Germline trimming cut 3 bases from V and 2 bases from J; bases unmatched to any gene: 19. The CDR3 region is CATSSSGGRSGPEITDTQYF. CDR3 sequence (DNA): TGTGCCACCAGCAGCTCGGGGGGGCGCTCGGGCCCTGAAATCACAGATACGCAGTATTTT.

This clonotype was seen at least ten times. The rearrangement joins TRBV3-1 to TRBJ2-7; D gene uncertain. Germline V gene lookup returns CDR1 LGHDT and CDR2 YNNKEL (reference sequence). The CDR3 spans 15 residues. The V and J ends lost 4 bases and 0 bases respectively, with 13 bases between them. CDR3 sequence reads: CASSPRHRSSYEQYF. The CDR3 nucleotides read TGTGCCAGCAGCCCCCGTCACAGAAGCTCCTACGAGCAGTACTTC.

In its sample, this clonotype was seen many times. The chain carries TRBV2 and TRBJ2-3; 7 bases are shared with TRBD2. The CDR3 covers 15 residues. The V and J ends lost 7 bases and 2 bases, in that order; junction bases with no gene match: 9. In germline, CDR1 is SNHLY, CDR2 FYNNEI. In DNA form, the CDR3 reads TGTGCCAGCAAGCGGCGACTAGCAGTCACAGATACGCAGTATTTT. Its translation is CASKRRLAVTDTQYF. Together with reference TRBV2 and TRBJ2-3, the CDR3 gives the full variable domain: EPEVTQTPSHQVTQMGQEVILRCVPISNHLYFYWYRQILGQKVEFLVSFYNNEISEKSEIFDDQFSVERPDGSNFTLKIRSTKLEDSAMYFCASKRRLAVTDTQYFGPGTRLTVL.

The genes are TRBV6-2 or TRBV6-3 and TRBJ2-1; a possible D gene is TRBD1 (6 bases). The CDR3 spans 15 residues. V dropped 6 bases and J dropped 9 bases, with 21 bases sitting between them. CDR1 and CDR2 (germline): MNHEY, SVGEGT. In nucleotides, the CDR3 is TGTGCCAGCAGCTCTAGAGAGGGGGTAATTGGTGAGCAGTTCTTC. Translation gives CASSSREGVIGEQFF.

This clonotype was seen many times. This chain connects TRBV27 to TRBJ1-2; 7 bases are a match to TRBD1. CDR1 is MNHEY and CDR2 is SMNVEV in the germline V gene (reference sequence). V shed 6 bases and J 8 bases; nucleotides not matched to a gene: 9. This CDR3 has 13 residues. CDR3 sequence (DNA): TGTGCCAGCAGAAGCCCGACAGGGCAGGGCTACACCTTC. Translated, it gives CASRSPTGQGYTF.

This clonotype was seen a handful of times. The rearrangement links TRBV20-1 to TRBJ2-1; D is uncertain. Deletions cut 6 bases from V and 9 bases from J, with 18 bases between. The CDR3 loop spans 13 amino acids. Germline assignment: CDR1 DFQATT and CDR2 SNEGSKA (reference sequence). Here the CDR3 reads CSASQTGIGEQFF. CDR3 DNA sequence: TGCAGTGCCTCCCAGACTGGGATAGGTGAGCAGTTCTTC.

V gene TRBV19 combines with J gene TRBJ1-5; 7 bases line up with TRBD1. The CDR3 spans 13 residues. Germline CDR1 reads LNHDA; CDR2 reads SQIVND (reference sequence). The V and J ends lost 5 bases and 6 bases, in that order; junction bases with no gene match: 4. The CDR3 here is CASSVDRVQPQHF. The CDR3 region has the DNA TGTGCCAGTAGTGTTGACAGGGTTCAGCCCCAGCATTTT.

The rearrangement uses TRBV7-3 and TRBJ2-3; 7 bases map to TRBD2. This CDR3 is built from 15 residues. Germline V gives CDR1 SGHTA, CDR2 FQGTGA. Trimming took 5 bases from V and 4 from J; bases not matched to a gene: 9. Here the CDR3 DNA reads TGTGCCAGCAGCCAAAGCGGGAATGGTGCAGATACGCAGTATTTT. Amino acids: CASSQSGNGADTQYF.

This clonotype was counted many times. The rearrangement links TRBV24-1 to TRBJ2-7, with D possibly TRBD2 on 5 matching bases. The length of the CDR3 is 14 residues. CDR1 and CDR2 (germline): KGHDR, SFDVKD. Between the trimmed V and J ends, which lost 3 bases and 0 bases, there was a span of 8 bases. The CDR3 nucleotides read TGTGCCACCAGTGATGGAGGCCGCTCCTACGAGCAGTACTTC. It specifies CATSDGGRSYEQYF.

In its sample, this clonotype was seen many times. The V call is TRBV28, the J call TRBJ1-5; D is possibly TRBD1 (5 bases). Germline V gene lookup returns CDR1 MDHEN and CDR2 SYDVKM. V gave up 3 bases and J gave up 6 bases, with 15 bases separating them. CDR3 length: 15 residues. Here the CDR3 reads CASSLKGLGFQPQHF. CDR3 in DNA: TGTGCCAGCAGTTTGAAGGGGTTAGGGTTTCAGCCCCAGCATTTT.

The chain employs TRBV30 and TRBJ1-2, with D perhaps matching TRBD1 (6 bases). This CDR3 is built from 15 residues. The germline gives CDR1 GTSNPN, CDR2 SVGIG (reference sequence). The ends were cut back, 4 bases at V and 2 bases at J, with 17 bases in the middle. CDR3 sequence: CAWNLPGEGNYGYTF. The CDR3 DNA sequence: TGTGCCTGGAACCTTCCAGGGGAGGGAAACTATGGCTACACCTTC.

The chain is built from TRBV6-5 and TRBJ1-1; possibly TRBD1 for D (6 bases). The CDR3 runs to 15 residues. Per the germline V gene, CDR1 is MNHEY and CDR2 is SVGAGI. V was clipped by 0 bases and J by 0 bases, with 8 bases between them. CDR3 sequence (DNA): TGTGCCAGCAGTTACTCAGGGACACTGAACACTGAAGCTTTCTTT. Amino acids: CASSYSGTLNTEAFF.

The chain uses TRBV28 and TRBJ1-3; possible D gene TRBD1, 6 bases. Germline-derived CDR1 and CDR2 are MDHEN and SYDVKM. This CDR3 has 14 amino acids. The germline V and J ends were trimmed by 6 bases and 4 bases, with 13 bases remaining between them. The CDR3 nucleotides read TGTGCCAGCAGCACCCACGGGACAGGAAACACCATATATTTT. It encodes CASSTHGTGNTIYF.

This clonotype was counted ten times or more. The chain has TRBV30 and TRBJ2-2; TRBD2 is a possible D gene (6 bases). Germline V lookup: CDR1 GTSNPN, CDR2 SVGIG (reference sequence). The length of the CDR3 is 16 residues. With 5 bases removed from V and 4 bases from J, the gap between germline ends came to 20 bases. The CDR3 reads CAWRPPGAGSTGELFF. CDR3 DNA: TGTGCCTGGCGTCCCCCCGGCGCGGGGAGCACCGGGGAGCTGTTTTTT. The entire variable domain, with the rest obtained from reference TRBV30 and TRBJ2-2, is as follows: SQTIHQWPATLVQPVGSPLSLECTVEGTSNPNLYWYRQAAGRGLQLLFYSVGIGQISSEVPQNLSASRPQDRQFILSSKKLLLSDSGFYLCAWRPPGAGSTGELFFGEGSRLTVL.

This clonotype was picked up a small number of times. The rearrangement joins TRBV10-3 to TRBJ1-2; D may be TRBD1 (5 bases). The V and J ends lost 7 bases and 3 bases respectively, with 24 bases between them. The CDR3 extends over 17 amino acids. Germline loops: CDR1 ENHRY, CDR2 SYGVKD. Here the CDR3 reads CAINVGTPGRDDYGYTF. The CDR3 nucleotides read TGTGCCATCAATGTCGGGACCCCCGGAAGGGACGACTATGGCTACACCTTC.

This clonotype was counted at least ten times. The genes are TRBV7-2 and TRBJ2-3; tentatively, D is TRBD2 (6 bases). The CDR3 has 16 amino acids. V was clipped by 5 bases and J by 0 bases, with 15 bases between them. Per germline, CDR1 SGHTA and CDR2 FQGNSA. For the CDR3, the DNA is TGTGCCAGCAGCCCCTTTCAGAGCGGGAGCACAGATACGCAGTATTTT. Translating gives CASSPFQSGSTDTQYF.

The CDR3 region has the DNA TGTGCCAGCAGCTTAACGTCATTACAGGGCAATTCACCCCTCCACTTT. This encodes CASSLTSLQGNSPLHF. This sequence joins TRBV7-9 and TRBJ1-6, with TRBD1 as a possible D gene (6 bases). Germline CDR1 reads SEHNR; CDR2 reads FQNEAQ (reference sequence). Trimming cost V 2 bases and J 7 bases, with 15 bases left between them. The CDR3 is 16 amino acids. Variable domain in full (rest from reference TRBV7-9 and TRBJ1-6): DTGVSQNPRHKITKRGQNVTFRCDPISEHNRLYWYRQTLGQGPEFLTYFQNEAQLEKSRLLSDRFSAERPKGSFSTLEIQRTEQGDSAMYLCASSLTSLQGNSPLHFGNGTRLTVT.

This clonotype was picked up many times. The gene calls are TRBV2 and TRBJ2-3; no clear D. Germline loops: CDR1 SNHLY, CDR2 FYNNEI. The V end was cut by 6 bases, the J end by 5 bases, with 12 bases between. The CDR3 is 13 amino acids. The CDR3 spells CASRPGPGDTQYF. The CDR3, as DNA: TGTGCCAGCAGGCCCGGACCTGGAGATACGCAGTATTTT.